This passage covers 11 T cell receptor beta chains from one sample sequenced in a study of T cells after yellow fever vaccination. TCRdb ran MiXCR on the 5' RACE reads and lists one entry per CDR3 protein. The repertoire holds fewer than 450,000 distinct CDR3 sequences, with 3% to 4.5% as singletons. The sequenced sample was PBMCs, obtained 5 days after the yellow fever booster vaccination. The receptors were gathered from a man aged 18 to 29 who received the YFV17D yellow fever vaccine.

The chain joins TRBV5-1 to TRBJ1-1; D unclear. The CDR3 runs 16 residues. The ends were cut back, 0 bases at V and 0 bases at J, with 12 bases in the middle. Looked up from germline, CDR1 is SGHRS and CDR2 is YFSETQ. The CDR3 DNA reads TGCGCCAGCAGCTTGGCCGGGCTTAGTTTGAACACTGAAGCTTTCTTT. Translating gives CASSLAGLSLNTEAFF.

This chain links TRBV5-1 with TRBJ2-3; D ambiguous. The ends were cut back, 3 bases at V and 2 bases at J, with 10 bases in the middle. There are 14 residues in the CDR3. Per germline, CDR1 SGHRS and CDR2 YFSETQ. The CDR3 DNA follows: TGCGCCAGCAGCTATCGGCAGGTCACAGATACGCAGTATTTT. It is translated as CASSYRQVTDTQYF.

The table lists this clonotype with many counts. The CDR3 DNA reads TGTGCCAGCAGTTGGGAAGCTAGCAATCAGCCCCAGCATTTT. Translated, it gives CASSWEASNQPQHF. This chain uses TRBV12-3 or TRBV12-4 with TRBJ1-5; D call uncertain. The CDR3 contains 14 residues. Trimming removed 4 bases at V and 0 bases at J, with 7 bases between.

There are many counts of this clonotype. V gene TRBV27 combines with J gene TRBJ2-2, with a possible D match to TRBD1 (5 bases). V lost 2 bases, J lost 6 bases, and 16 bases lay in between. Germline loops: CDR1 MNHEY, CDR2 SMNVEV (reference sequence). The CDR3 has 16 amino acids. CDR3 coding DNA: TGTGCCAGCAGTTTAAGAGTTAGCAGGGAAGCCGGGGAGCTGTTTTTT. Translation gives CASSLRVSREAGELFF.

This clonotype was seen ten or more times. The chain is built from TRBV7-9 and TRBJ1-2, with 7 bases aligning to TRBD1. CDR1 and CDR2 (germline): SEHNR, FQNEAQ (reference sequence). This CDR3 is 14 amino acids long. Trimming cost V 3 bases and J 1 base; bases outside gene matches: 2. In nucleotides, the CDR3 is TGTGCCAGCAGCTTGGACAGGATTAACTATGGCTACACCTTC. Its translation: CASSLDRINYGYTF.

This clonotype was counted at least ten times. This chain connects TRBV7-9 to TRBJ1-4; no reliable D call. V was pared by 6 bases and J by 6 bases, with 17 bases between. The germline V gene has CDR1 SEHNR and CDR2 FQNEAQ (reference sequence). The CDR3 covers 15 residues. The CDR3 here is CASRPPNGQDEKLFF. CDR3 DNA: TGTGCCAGCAGACCACCCAATGGGCAGGATGAAAAACTGTTTTTT.

J is TRBJ1-3 and V is TRBV4-1; D gene ambiguous. Germline V gene sequence: CDR1 MGHRA, CDR2 YSYEKL. Trimming shortened V by 1 base and J by 0 bases, and 4 bases separated the two germline ends. The CDR3 is 14 residues long. The CDR3 region has the DNA TGCGCCAGCAGCCAAGCCCGCTCTGGAAACACCATATATTTT. Encoded protein: CASSQARSGNTIYF.

This clonotype was seen a handful of times. The chain recombines TRBV20-1 with TRBJ2-7, with a possible D match to TRBD1 (7 bases). CDR3 length equals 13 residues. The germline CDR1 and CDR2 sequences are DFQATT and SNEGSKA (reference sequence). Trimming took off 3 bases at V and 7 bases at J, with 16 bases between the two ends. CDR3 bases: TGCAGTGCTAGCACCAGGGGGGCTCGGGAGCAGTACTTC. Encoded protein: CSASTRGAREQYF.

In this sample, this clonotype turned up a few times. The chain joins TRBV10-3 to TRBJ1-4, with 10 bases matching TRBD1. V dropped 5 bases and J dropped 0; count of bases not matched to a gene: 6. The CDR3 consists of 17 residues. In germline, CDR1 is ENHRY, CDR2 SYGVKD. CDR3: CAISPDRGGPTNEKLFF. The CDR3 DNA reads TGTGCCATCAGTCCGGACAGGGGGGGACCAACTAATGAAAAACTGTTTTTT.

V is TRBV7-2 and J is TRBJ2-5, with TRBD2 matching over 8 bases. V shed 1 base, J shed 7 bases, and the junction held 11 bases outside the gene matches. The CDR3 sequence is 16 residues long. Germline CDR1 reads SGHTA; CDR2 reads FQGNSA. CDR3 coding DNA: TGTGCCAGCAGCTTAGAGGGCTTGGTTAGCGGGGTGACCCAGTACTTC. Translation gives CASSLEGLVSGVTQYF. Based on the CDR3 plus reference TRBV7-2 and TRBJ2-5, the full variable domain is GAGVSQSPSNKVTEKGKDVELRCDPISGHTALYWYRQSLGQGLEFLIYFQGNSAPDKSGLPSDRFSAERTGGSVSTLTIQRTQQEDSAVYLCASSLEGLVSGVTQYFGPGTRLLVL.

This clonotype was recorded a few times. The chain uses TRBV20-1 and TRBJ2-1; 8 positions agree with TRBD1. Germline lookup yields CDR1 DFQATT and CDR2 SNEGSKA (reference sequence). The trim removed 5 bases at V and 8 bases at J, leaving 2 bases unmatched. CDR3 size: 11 residues. The CDR3 nucleotides read TGCAGTGCTGCAGGGGGCTATGAGCAGTTCTTC. It codes for CSAAGGYEQFF.